These 8 T cell receptor beta chains were sequenced from one sample in a study of OX40 agonist ivuxolimab in advanced cancers. Using immunoSEQ multiplex PCR, the repertoire was profiled, and TCRdb retains in-frame clones only, with some absent. The table shows 63,000 or so clones, with 70% to 90% occurring only once. The sample consisted of CD4+ or CD8+ T cells sorted from blood, taken in a trial of the OX40 agonist ivuxolimab. Receptors were obtained from an adult with an advanced solid tumor such as melanoma, head and neck, liver or kidney cancer.

The rearrangement links TRBV2 to TRBJ2-2; D might be TRBD1 (6 bases). This CDR3 spans 11 amino acids. The germline V and J ends were trimmed by 9 bases and 6 bases, with 8 bases remaining between them. Looked up from germline, CDR1 is SNHLY and CDR2 is FYNNEI. In DNA form, the CDR3 reads TGTGCCAGTCAGGGGCCCGGGGAGCTGTTTTTT. Protein: CASQGPGELFF.

This clone was seen only once. The chain couples TRBV6-6 to TRBJ2-7, with a possible D match to TRBD2 (6 bases). Germline V gene data show CDR1 as MNHNY and CDR2 as SVGAGI (reference sequence). The V and J ends lost 5 bases and 7 bases respectively, with 15 bases between them. CDR3 length: 13 amino acids. The CDR3 DNA sequence: TGTGCCAGCAGTCCCACGGGCGCGGGGGAGCAGTACTTC. It specifies CASSPTGAGEQYF.

The chain links TRBV2 to TRBJ2-1; 7 bases are a match to TRBD2. J was trimmed by 7 bases and V by 3 bases; bases with no gene match: 18. The CDR3 runs to 18 residues. Germline loops: CDR1 SNHLY, CDR2 FYNNEI. The CDR3 protein is CASSDPVLVGGVGNEQFF. In nucleotides, the CDR3 is TGTGCCAGCAGTGATCCGGTTCTGGTTGGGGGGGTTGGGAATGAGCAGTTCTTC.

The chain couples TRBV18 to TRBJ1-2; a possible D gene is TRBD1 (5 bases). CDR1 is KGHSH and CDR2 is LQKENI in the germline V gene. The CDR3 extends over 13 amino acids. V gave up 5 bases and J gave up 1 base, with 8 bases separating them. CDR3 residues: CASSEGINYGYTF. CDR3 in DNA: TGTGCCAGCTCAGAGGGGATTAACTATGGCTACACCTTC.

The CDR3 coding sequence is TGTGCCAGCAGTGACTTTAGGGGAGATACGCAGTATTTT. Its translation is CASSDFRGDTQYF. The chain joins TRBV6-4 to TRBJ2-3; a possible D gene is TRBD1 (5 bases). This CDR3 has 13 residues. Germline values: CDR1 MRHNA, CDR2 SNTAGT. The V end was cut by 1 base, the J end by 5 bases, with 7 bases between.

The V and J genes are TRBV10-3 and TRBJ2-1, with D perhaps being TRBD1 or TRBD2 (5 bases each). V lost 2 bases and J 8 bases, leaving 13 bases between the germline ends. Germline V lookup: CDR1 ENHRY, CDR2 SYGVKD. The CDR3 is 14 amino acids. This CDR3 reads CAISEPGLAHEQFF. The CDR3, as DNA: TGTGCCATCAGTGAGCCGGGGCTAGCACATGAGCAGTTCTTC.

The chain uses TRBV4-1 and TRBJ1-1; 8 bases are a match to TRBD1. There are 15 residues in the CDR3. The germline CDR1 and CDR2 sequences are MGHRA and YSYEKL. V shed 5 bases, J shed 6 bases, and the junction held 11 bases outside the gene matches. CDR3 coding DNA: TGCGCCAGCAGCGTCCCCGCGGACAGGGCCCCTGAAGCTTTCTTT. Amino acids: CASSVPADRAPEAFF.

The V and J genes are TRBV19 and TRBJ1-2; 10 bases fit TRBD1. V lost 5 bases and J lost 3; bases outside the gene matches: 6. The germline CDR1 and CDR2 sequences are LNHDA and SQIVND (reference sequence). There are 15 residues in the CDR3. The DNA of the CDR3 is TGTGCCAGTAGTCAAAGGACAGGGGGAGACTATGGCTACACCTTC. Its protein is CASSQRTGGDYGYTF.